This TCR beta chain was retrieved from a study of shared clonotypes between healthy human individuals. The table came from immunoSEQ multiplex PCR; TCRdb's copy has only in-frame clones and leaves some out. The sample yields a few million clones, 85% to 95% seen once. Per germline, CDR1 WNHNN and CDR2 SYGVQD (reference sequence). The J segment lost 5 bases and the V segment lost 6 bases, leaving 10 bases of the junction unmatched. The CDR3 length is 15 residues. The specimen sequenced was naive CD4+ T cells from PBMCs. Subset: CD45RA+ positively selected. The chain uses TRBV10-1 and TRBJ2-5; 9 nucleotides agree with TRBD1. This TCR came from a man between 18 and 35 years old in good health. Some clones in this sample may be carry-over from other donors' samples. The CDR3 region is CASSAYGTGNETQYF. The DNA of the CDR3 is TGCGCCAGCAGCGCCTACGGGACAGGGAACGAGACCCAGTACTTC.